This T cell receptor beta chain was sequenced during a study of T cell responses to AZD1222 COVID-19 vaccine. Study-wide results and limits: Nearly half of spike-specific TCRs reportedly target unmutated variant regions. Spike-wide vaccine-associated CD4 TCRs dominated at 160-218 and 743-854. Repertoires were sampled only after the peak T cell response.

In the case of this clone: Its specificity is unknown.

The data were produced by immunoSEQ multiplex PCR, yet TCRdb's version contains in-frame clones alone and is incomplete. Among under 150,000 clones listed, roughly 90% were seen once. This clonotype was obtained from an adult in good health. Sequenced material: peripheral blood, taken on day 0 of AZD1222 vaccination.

The DNA of the CDR3 is TGTGCCAGCAAGGGGGACAGCCACTCCTACGAGCAGTACTTC. It specifies CASKGDSHSYEQYF. The chain recombines TRBV2 with TRBJ2-7; TRBD1 matches at 7 bases. Germline V gene lookup returns CDR1 SNHLY and CDR2 FYNNEI. V shed 7 bases and J 0 bases; nucleotides not matched to a gene: 6. This CDR3 contains 14 residues.